This passage covers 16 T cell receptor beta chains from one sample sequenced in a study of cytomegalovirus exposure and HLA in healthy donors. The PCR employed 60 Vbeta primers together with 13 Jbeta primers. This table comes from immunoSEQ multiplex PCR, and its TCRdb copy is limited to in-frame clones, with some not included. This sample carries around 100,000 clones, approximately 79% of them seen once, and the ten largest clones take 5.8%. Sequencing was performed on PBMCs. These receptors were collected from a man aged 55-75 years in good health and CMV-seropositive.

The V call is TRBV28, the J call TRBJ2-7, with 9 bases matching TRBD1. V trimming: 5 bases; J trimming: 3 bases; junction bases outside the gene matches: 11. CDR3 length: 16 amino acids. The germline V gene has CDR1 MDHEN and CDR2 SYDVKM. CDR3 amino acids: CASSPQGAAGFYEQYF. The CDR3 nucleotides are TGTGCCAGCAGTCCACAGGGGGCGGCGGGTTTCTACGAGCAGTACTTC.

This chain links TRBV28 with TRBJ1-3, with D maybe TRBD1 (5 bases). V was clipped by 3 bases and J by 3 bases, with 9 bases between them. The CDR3 is 14 residues long. Germline CDR1 and CDR2: MDHEN and SYDVKM. CDR3 bases: TGTGCCAGCAGTTTCGGGGGGTTTGGAAACACCATATATTTT. Encoded protein: CASSFGGFGNTIYF.

A few counts support this clone. This chain connects TRBV10-3 to TRBJ1-1, with D possibly matching TRBD1 (6 bases). V lost 2 bases and J 5 bases, leaving 15 bases between the germline ends. Germline V gene data show CDR1 as ENHRY and CDR2 as SYGVKD. The CDR3 has 15 residues. Here the CDR3 reads CAISERAGVGTEAFF. The CDR3 DNA reads as TGTGCCATCAGTGAGAGGGCAGGGGTGGGAACTGAAGCTTTCTTT.

The chain uses TRBV6-6 and TRBJ2-1; maybe TRBD2 (6 bases). The germline V and J ends were trimmed by 7 bases and 4 bases, with 8 bases remaining between them. CDR3 size: 12 residues. Germline CDR1 and CDR2: MNHNY and SVGAGI (reference sequence). CDR3 in amino acids: CASNGGYNEQFF. The DNA of the CDR3 is TGTGCCAGCAACGGGGGTTACAATGAGCAGTTCTTC.

This clone was observed once. The CDR3 coding sequence is TGTGCCAGCAGCGACGGACAGAGCAATCAGCCCCAGCATTTT. It specifies CASSDGQSNQPQHF. The rearrangement joins TRBV6-6 to TRBJ1-5, with D possibly being TRBD1 (6 bases). Trimming took off 6 bases at V and 1 base at J, with 10 bases between the two ends. Germline-derived CDR1 and CDR2 are MNHNY and SVGAGI (reference sequence). This CDR3 comprises 14 residues.

This chain links TRBV5-1 with TRBJ2-2, with D perhaps TRBD1 (6 bases). V gave up 0 bases and J gave up 1 base, with 10 bases separating them. CDR1 and CDR2 (germline): SGHRS, YFSETQ. The CDR3 has 16 amino acids. The DNA for the CDR3 is TGCGCCAGCAGCTTGGGGCAGGGGAAGAACACCGGGGAGCTGTTTTTT. The encoded protein is CASSLGQGKNTGELFF.

The chain is built from TRBV6-5 and TRBJ1-5, with 9 positions matching TRBD1. CDR3 length: 15 amino acids. J gave up 7 bases and V 5 bases, and 9 bases lay outside the gene matches. The germline V gene encodes CDR1 MNHEY and CDR2 SVGAGI. The CDR3 bases are TGTGCCAGCAGTAGTCGACAGGGGGTAGGACAGCCCCAGCATTTT. Translated: CASSSRQGVGQPQHF.

The chain links TRBV28 to TRBJ2-3; 10 nucleotides agree with TRBD2. The J segment lost 5 bases and the V segment lost 2 bases, leaving 7 bases of the junction unmatched. Germline V CDR1 and CDR2: MDHEN, SYDVKM. CDR3 size: 16 residues. The CDR3 DNA reads TGTGCCAGCAGTTTAATAGCGGGGGGTGGGGGAGATACGCAGTATTTT. It codes for CASSLIAGGGGDTQYF.

This clone has only one observation. V usage is TRBV29-1 and J usage is TRBJ2-4; 8 nucleotides align to TRBD1. V trimming: 3 bases; J trimming: 6 bases; junction bases outside the gene matches: 7. The CDR3 has 14 amino acids. Germline values: CDR1 SQVTM, CDR2 ANQGSEA. The CDR3 sequence is CSVDKSGGGNIQYF. The CDR3, as DNA: TGCAGCGTTGATAAGTCAGGGGGCGGAAACATTCAGTACTTC.

The CDR3 is CASSRGDRENTEAFF. In nucleotides, the CDR3 is TGTGCCAGCAGTCGAGGGGACAGGGAGAACACTGAAGCTTTCTTT. This chain uses TRBV6-5 with TRBJ1-1, with 9 positions matching TRBD1. From germline, CDR1 is MNHEY and CDR2 SVGAGI. With V trimmed by 5 bases and J by 1 base, 5 bases remained unmatched. This CDR3 comprises 15 residues.

This chain joins TRBV28 and TRBJ1-5; D is ambiguous. V was trimmed by 1 base and J by 0 bases, leaving 13 bases between them. The CDR3 consists of 17 residues. Germline-derived CDR1 and CDR2 are MDHEN and SYDVKM. The CDR3 sequence: CASSLYAGIDSNQPQHF. The CDR3 DNA reads TGTGCCAGCAGTTTATATGCGGGTATCGATAGCAATCAGCCCCAGCATTTT.

The J gene is TRBJ1-3, the V gene TRBV7-6, with TRBD1 matching 8 bases. The trim removed 3 bases at V and 0 bases at J, leaving 7 bases unmatched. The CDR3 is 17 residues long. Per germline, CDR1 SGHVS and CDR2 FNYEAQ. As DNA, the CDR3 is TGTGCCAGCAGCTTCTCCGGGACAGGAGCCTCTGGAAACACCATATATTTT. This sequence encodes CASSFSGTGASGNTIYF.

In DNA, the CDR3 is TGTGCCAGCAGCTCCGGGAGCCCTGGCAATCAGCCCCAGCATTTT. Encoded protein: CASSSGSPGNQPQHF. This chain connects TRBV13 to TRBJ1-5; no firm D call. Germline V gene sequence: CDR1 PRHDT, CDR2 FYEKMQ (reference sequence). Trimming took 4 bases from V and 2 from J, leaving 12 bases between them. This CDR3 has 15 residues.

V gene TRBV27 combines with J gene TRBJ2-2; a possible D gene is TRBD2 (6 bases). Trimming took 1 base from V and 0 from J, leaving 18 bases between them. CDR3 size: 19 residues. Germline CDR1 is MNHEY and CDR2 is SMNVEV (reference sequence). In DNA form, the CDR3 reads TGTGCCAGCAGTTTATATCTGGTAACCGGGACTTCGAACACCGGGGAGCTGTTTTTT. It codes for CASSLYLVTGTSNTGELFF.

The chain joins TRBV7-2 to TRBJ1-4; D is uncertain. Per the germline V gene, CDR1 is SGHTA and CDR2 is FQGNSA. V was clipped by 5 bases and J by 6 bases, with 13 bases between them. This CDR3 is 14 amino acids long. The CDR3 region is CASSQSRDHEKLFF. CDR3 bases: TGTGCCAGCAGCCAGAGCCGGGATCATGAAAAACTGTTTTTT.

This chain connects TRBV6-5 to TRBJ2-7, with D perhaps TRBD2 (6 bases). CDR3 size: 15 residues. Trimming took 2 bases from V and 2 from J, leaving 13 bases between them. The germline V gene encodes CDR1 MNHEY and CDR2 SVGAGI. CDR3 bases: TGTGCCAGCAGTTACGAAGGCGGGGCACCCTACGAGCAGTACTTC. It translates to CASSYEGGAPYEQYF.